This T cell receptor beta chain was found in a study of blood T cell repertoires in COVID-19. The method was immunoSEQ multiplex PCR; TCRdb's version includes in-frame clones alone and lacks a portion of them. The table lists 190,000 or so clones, just under 85% of them singletons. CDR3 size: 15 residues. Trimming took 2 bases from V and 4 from J, leaving 12 bases between them. From germline, CDR1 is LNHDA and CDR2 SQIVND (reference sequence). The chain combines TRBV19 with TRBJ1-5, with D unclear. Sequenced material: peripheral blood. This receptor was obtained from a human donor with acute or convalescent COVID-19. The donor label of this sample is uncertain. The CDR3 DNA reads TGTGCCAGTAGTATAAAGAAAGAGGGAAATCAGCCCCAGCATTTT. It codes for CASSIKKEGNQPQHF.